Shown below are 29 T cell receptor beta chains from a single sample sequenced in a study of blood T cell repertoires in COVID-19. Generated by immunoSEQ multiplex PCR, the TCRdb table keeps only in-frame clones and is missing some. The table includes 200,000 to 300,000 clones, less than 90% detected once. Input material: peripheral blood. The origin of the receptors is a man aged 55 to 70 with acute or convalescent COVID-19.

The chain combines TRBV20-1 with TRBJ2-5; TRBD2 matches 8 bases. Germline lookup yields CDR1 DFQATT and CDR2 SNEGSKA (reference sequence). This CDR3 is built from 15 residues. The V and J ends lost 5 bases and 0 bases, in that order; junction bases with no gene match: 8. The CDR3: CSAGAGGPDQETQYF. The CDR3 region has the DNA TGCAGTGCTGGTGCGGGAGGCCCGGACCAAGAGACCCAGTACTTC.

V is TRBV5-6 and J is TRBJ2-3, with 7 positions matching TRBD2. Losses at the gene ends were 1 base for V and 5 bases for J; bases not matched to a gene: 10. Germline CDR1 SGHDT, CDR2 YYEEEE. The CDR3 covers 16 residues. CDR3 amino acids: CASSLIWREYGDTQYF. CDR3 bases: TGTGCCAGCAGCTTGATATGGCGGGAGTATGGAGATACGCAGTATTTT.

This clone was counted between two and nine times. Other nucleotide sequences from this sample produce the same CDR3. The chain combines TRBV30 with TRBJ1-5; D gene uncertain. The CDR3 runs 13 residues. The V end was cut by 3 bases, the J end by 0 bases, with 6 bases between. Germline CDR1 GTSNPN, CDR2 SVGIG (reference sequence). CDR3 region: CAWSPHSNQPQHF. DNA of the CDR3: TGTGCCTGGAGCCCCCATAGCAATCAGCCCCAGCATTTT.

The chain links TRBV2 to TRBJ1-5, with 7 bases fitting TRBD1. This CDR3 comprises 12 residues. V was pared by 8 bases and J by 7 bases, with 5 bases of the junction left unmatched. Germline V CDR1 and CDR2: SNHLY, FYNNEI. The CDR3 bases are TGTGCCAGCGACAGGGCGGGGCAGCCCCAGCATTTT. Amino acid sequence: CASDRAGQPQHF.

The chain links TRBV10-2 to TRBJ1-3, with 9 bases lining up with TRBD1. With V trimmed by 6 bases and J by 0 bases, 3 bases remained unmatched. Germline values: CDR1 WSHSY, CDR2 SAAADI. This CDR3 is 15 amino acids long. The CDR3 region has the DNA TGCGCCAGCAGAACGACAGGGGGCTCTGGAAACACCATATATTTT. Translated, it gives CASRTTGGSGNTIYF.

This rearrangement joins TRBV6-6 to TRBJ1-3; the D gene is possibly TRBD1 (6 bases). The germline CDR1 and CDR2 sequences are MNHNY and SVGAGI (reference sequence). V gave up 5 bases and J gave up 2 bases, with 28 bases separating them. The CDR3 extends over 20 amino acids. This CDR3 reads CASSRNTRGAGDRAGNTIYF. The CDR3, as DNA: TGTGCCAGCAGTCGCAACACTCGGGGAGCAGGGGACCGTGCTGGAAACACCATATATTTT.

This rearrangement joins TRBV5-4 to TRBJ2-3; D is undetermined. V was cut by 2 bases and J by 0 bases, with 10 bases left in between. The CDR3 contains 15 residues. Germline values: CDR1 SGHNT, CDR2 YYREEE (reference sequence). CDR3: CASSFPDRSTDTQYF. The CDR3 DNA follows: TGTGCCAGCAGCTTCCCTGATCGGAGCACAGATACGCAGTATTTT.

CDR3 residues: CASSLRQGLEQYF. CDR3 DNA sequence: TGTGCCAGCAGTTTACGACAGGGACTCGAGCAGTACTTC. V is TRBV28 and J is TRBJ2-7, with D perhaps matching TRBD1 (7 bases). The CDR3 extends over 13 amino acids. Per the germline V gene, CDR1 is MDHEN and CDR2 is SYDVKM. V was trimmed by 2 bases and J by 6 bases, leaving 11 bases between them.

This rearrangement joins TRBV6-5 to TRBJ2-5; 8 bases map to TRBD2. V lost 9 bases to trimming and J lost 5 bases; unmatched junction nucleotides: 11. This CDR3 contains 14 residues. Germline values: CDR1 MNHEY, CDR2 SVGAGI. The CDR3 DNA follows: TGTGCCAGTAGAACGGGGGGGCCGCCGGAGACCCAGTACTTC. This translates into CASRTGGPPETQYF.

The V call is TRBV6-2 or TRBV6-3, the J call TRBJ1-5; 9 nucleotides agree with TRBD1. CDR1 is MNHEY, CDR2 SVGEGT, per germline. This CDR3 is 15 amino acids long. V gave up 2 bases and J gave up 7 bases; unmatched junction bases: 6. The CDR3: CASSYRTGVGQPQHF. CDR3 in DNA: TGTGCCAGCAGTTACCGGACAGGGGTAGGGCAGCCCCAGCATTTT.

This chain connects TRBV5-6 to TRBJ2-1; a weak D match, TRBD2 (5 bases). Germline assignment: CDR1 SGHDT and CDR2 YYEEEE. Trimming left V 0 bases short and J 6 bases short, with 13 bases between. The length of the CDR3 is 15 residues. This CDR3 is CASSLDPTGINEQFF. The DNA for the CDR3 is TGTGCCAGCAGCTTGGACCCCACGGGGATCAATGAGCAGTTCTTC.

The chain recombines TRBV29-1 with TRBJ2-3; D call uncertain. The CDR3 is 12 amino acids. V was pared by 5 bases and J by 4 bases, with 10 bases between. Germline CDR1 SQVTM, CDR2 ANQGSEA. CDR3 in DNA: TGCAGCGTTAGTCCGGTCGCAGATACGCAGTATTTT. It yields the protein CSVSPVADTQYF.

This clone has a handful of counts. The CDR3 reads CASSSGLAGDRETQYF. In DNA form, the CDR3 reads TGTGCCAGCAGTTCCGGACTAGCGGGAGATCGAGAGACCCAGTACTTC. The rearrangement joins TRBV28 to TRBJ2-5; 13 bases align to TRBD2. The J segment lost 4 bases and the V segment lost 4 bases, leaving 6 bases of the junction unmatched. The germline V gene has CDR1 MDHEN and CDR2 SYDVKM. The CDR3 is 16 residues long.

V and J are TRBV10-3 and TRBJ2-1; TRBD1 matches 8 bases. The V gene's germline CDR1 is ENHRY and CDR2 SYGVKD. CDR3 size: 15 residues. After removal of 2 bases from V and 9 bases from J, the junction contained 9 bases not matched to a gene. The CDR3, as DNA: TGTGCCATCAGTGAGACTACCTCCGGGACAGGTGAGCAGTTCTTC. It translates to CAISETTSGTGEQFF.

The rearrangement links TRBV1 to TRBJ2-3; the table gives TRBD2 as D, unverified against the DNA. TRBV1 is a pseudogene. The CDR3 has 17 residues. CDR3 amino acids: CTSSQGFLAGGGDTQYF. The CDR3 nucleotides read TGCACCAGCAGCCAAGGCTTCCTAGCGGGAGGGGGAGATACGCAGTATTTT.

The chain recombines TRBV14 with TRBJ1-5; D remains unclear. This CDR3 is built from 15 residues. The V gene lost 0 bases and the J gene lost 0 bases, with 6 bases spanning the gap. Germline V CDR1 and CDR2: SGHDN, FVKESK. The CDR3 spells CASSQDGGSNQPQHF. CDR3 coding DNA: TGTGCCAGCAGCCAAGATGGAGGTAGCAATCAGCCCCAGCATTTT.

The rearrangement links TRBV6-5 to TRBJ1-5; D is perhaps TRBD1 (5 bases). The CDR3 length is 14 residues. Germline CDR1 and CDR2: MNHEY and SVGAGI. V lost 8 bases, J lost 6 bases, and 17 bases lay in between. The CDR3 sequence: CASALGGWGQPQHF. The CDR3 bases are TGTGCCAGCGCCCTGGGGGGTTGGGGTCAGCCCCAGCATTTT.

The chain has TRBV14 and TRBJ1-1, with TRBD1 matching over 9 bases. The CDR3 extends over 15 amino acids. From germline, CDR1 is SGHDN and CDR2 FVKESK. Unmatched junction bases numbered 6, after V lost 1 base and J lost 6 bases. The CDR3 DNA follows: TGTGCCAGCAGCCAAGGGAGGGGACAGGGCGCTGAAGCTTTCTTT. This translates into CASSQGRGQGAEAFF.

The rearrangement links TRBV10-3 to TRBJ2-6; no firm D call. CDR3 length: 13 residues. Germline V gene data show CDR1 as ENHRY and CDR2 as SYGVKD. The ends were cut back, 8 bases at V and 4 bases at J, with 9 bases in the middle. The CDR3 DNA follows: TGTGCCATCCTTCCGCGAGGGGCCAACGTCCTGACTTTC. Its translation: CAILPRGANVLTF.

CDR3 coding DNA: TGTGCCAGCAGTTTCTCGATGACTCTTTACGAGCAGTACTTC. Translated: CASSFSMTLYEQYF. The chain is built from TRBV28 and TRBJ2-7; D not resolved. V lost 3 bases and J 4 bases, leaving 13 bases between the germline ends. Germline-derived CDR1 and CDR2 are MDHEN and SYDVKM. The CDR3 runs to 14 residues.

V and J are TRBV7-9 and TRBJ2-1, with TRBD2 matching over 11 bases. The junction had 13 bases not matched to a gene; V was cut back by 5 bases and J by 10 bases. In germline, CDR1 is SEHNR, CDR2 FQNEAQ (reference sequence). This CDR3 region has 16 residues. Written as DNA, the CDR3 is TGTGCCAGCAGCCTCATACTAGCGGGAGCGGGGAGGGAGCAGTTCTTC. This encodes CASSLILAGAGREQFF.

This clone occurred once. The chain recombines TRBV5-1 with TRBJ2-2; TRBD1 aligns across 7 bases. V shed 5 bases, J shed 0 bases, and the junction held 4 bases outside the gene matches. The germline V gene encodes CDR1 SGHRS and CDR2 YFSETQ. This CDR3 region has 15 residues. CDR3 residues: CASRLGTANTGELFF. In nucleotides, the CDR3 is TGCGCCAGCAGACTAGGGACAGCGAACACCGGGGAGCTGTTTTTT. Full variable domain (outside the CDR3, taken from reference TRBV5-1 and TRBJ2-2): KAGVTQTPRYLIKTRGQQVTLSCSPISGHRSVSWYQQTPGQGLQFLFEYFSETQRNKGNFPGRFSGRQFSNSRSEMNVSTLELGDSALYLCASRLGTANTGELFFGEGSRLTVL.

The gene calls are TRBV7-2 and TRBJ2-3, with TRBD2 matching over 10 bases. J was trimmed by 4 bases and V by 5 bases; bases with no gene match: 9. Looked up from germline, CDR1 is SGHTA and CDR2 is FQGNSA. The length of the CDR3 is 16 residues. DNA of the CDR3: TGTGCCAGCAGCAGACTGCCTAGCGGGAGCGCAGATACGCAGTATTTT. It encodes CASSRLPSGSADTQYF.

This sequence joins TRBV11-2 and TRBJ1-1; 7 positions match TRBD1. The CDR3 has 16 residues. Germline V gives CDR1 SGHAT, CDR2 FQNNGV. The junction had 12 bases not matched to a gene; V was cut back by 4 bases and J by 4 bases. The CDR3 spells CASSSREQGVFTEAFF. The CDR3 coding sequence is TGTGCCAGCAGCTCCCGAGAGCAGGGGGTGTTCACTGAAGCTTTCTTT.

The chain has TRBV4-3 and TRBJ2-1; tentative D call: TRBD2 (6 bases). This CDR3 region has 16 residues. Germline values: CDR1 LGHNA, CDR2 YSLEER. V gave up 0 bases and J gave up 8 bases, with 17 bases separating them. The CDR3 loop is CASSQEVYPWGDEQFF. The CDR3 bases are TGCGCCAGCAGCCAAGAAGTTTACCCTTGGGGGGATGAGCAGTTCTTC.

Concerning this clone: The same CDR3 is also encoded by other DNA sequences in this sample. This CDR3 reads CASSLGGTGTYEQYF. The DNA for the CDR3 is TGCGCCAGCAGCTTGGGAGGGACAGGCACCTACGAGCAGTACTTC. The chain employs TRBV5-1 and TRBJ2-7, with 8 bases aligning to TRBD1. J lost 2 bases, V lost 0 bases, and 4 bases had no gene match. This CDR3 has 15 residues. Per the germline V gene, CDR1 is SGHRS and CDR2 is YFSETQ.

DNA for the CDR3: TGTGCCAGCAGCAGGGAGGGGGCCTACGAGCAGTACTTC. Protein sequence: CASSREGAYEQYF. The rearrangement joins TRBV3-1 (or the pseudogene TRBV3-2) to TRBJ2-7, with a possible D match to TRBD2 (7 bases). Germline V gives CDR1 LGHDT, CDR2 YNNKEL (reference sequence). The CDR3 runs to 13 residues. V was pared by 5 bases and J by 2 bases, with 10 bases between.

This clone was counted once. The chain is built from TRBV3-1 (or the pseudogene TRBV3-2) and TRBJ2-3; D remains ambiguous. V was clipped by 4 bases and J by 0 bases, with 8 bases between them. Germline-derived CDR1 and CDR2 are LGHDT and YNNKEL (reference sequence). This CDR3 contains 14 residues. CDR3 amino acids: CASSPLPSTDTQYF. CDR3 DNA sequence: TGTGCCAGCAGCCCACTCCCAAGCACAGATACGCAGTATTTT.

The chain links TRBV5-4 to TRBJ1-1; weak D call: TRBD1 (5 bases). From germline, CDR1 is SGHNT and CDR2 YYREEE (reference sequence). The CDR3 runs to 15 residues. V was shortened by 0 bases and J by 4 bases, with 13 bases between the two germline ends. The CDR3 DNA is TGTGCCAGCAGCTTGGGGGGGACCGGGGGCACTGAAGCTTTCTTT. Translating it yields CASSLGGTGGTEAFF.